The present entry profiles one T cell receptor beta chain with its context. CDR1 and CDR2 (germline): LNHDA, SQIVND (reference sequence). The V segment lost 6 bases and the J segment 1 base; nucleotides outside the gene matches: 1. This CDR3 has 14 amino acids. The sample comes from a study of T cells in Graves' hyperthyroidism and ophthalmopathy. The CDR3 regions of TCR beta were amplified from RNA transcripts. HTBI primers were the set used in a first-round RT-PCR of the TCR CDR3. From the multiplex PCR reads, TCRdb called clonotypes with MiXCR, one entry per CDR3 protein. The sample lists about 590,000 distinct CDR3 sequences, about a sixth occurring once. Uncontrolled infection, other autoimmune disease, pregnancy or lactation excluded patients. Orbital computed tomography and thyroid ultrasound, together with serum TRAb and thyroxine and clinical symptoms, were used for diagnoses.

The sequence was obtained from a young woman with Graves' hyperthyroidism. The sequencing sample was made of blood. The chain employs TRBV19 and TRBJ2-3; 10 nucleotides match TRBD2. The DNA for the CDR3 is TGTGCCAGTAGCAGCGGGAGGGGCACAGATACGCAGTATTTT. Translated, it gives CASSSGRGTDTQYF. Combining the CDR3 with reference TRBV19 and TRBJ2-3 gives the whole variable domain DGGITQSPKYLFRKEGQNVTLSCEQNLNHDAMYWYRQDPGQGLRLIYYSQIVNDFQKGDIAEGYSVSREKKESFPLTVTSAQKNPTAFYLCASSSGRGTDTQYFGPGTRLTVL.